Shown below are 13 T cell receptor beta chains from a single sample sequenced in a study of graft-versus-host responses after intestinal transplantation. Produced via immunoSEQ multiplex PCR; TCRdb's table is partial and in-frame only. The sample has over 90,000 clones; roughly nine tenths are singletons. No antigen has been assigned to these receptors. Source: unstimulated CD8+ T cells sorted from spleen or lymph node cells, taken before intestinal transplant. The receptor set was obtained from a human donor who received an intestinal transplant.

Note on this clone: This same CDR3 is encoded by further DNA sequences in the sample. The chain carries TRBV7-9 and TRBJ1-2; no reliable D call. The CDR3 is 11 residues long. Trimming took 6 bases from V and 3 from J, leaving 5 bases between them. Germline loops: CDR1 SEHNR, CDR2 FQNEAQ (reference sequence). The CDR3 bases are TGTGCCAGCAGTCGCGACTATGGCTACACCTTC. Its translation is CASSRDYGYTF.

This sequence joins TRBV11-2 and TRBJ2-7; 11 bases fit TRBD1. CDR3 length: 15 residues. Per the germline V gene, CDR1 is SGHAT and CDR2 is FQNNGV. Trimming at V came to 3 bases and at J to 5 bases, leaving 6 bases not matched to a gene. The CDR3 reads CASSFAGTGGDEQYF. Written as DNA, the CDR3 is TGTGCCAGCAGCTTTGCCGGGACAGGGGGGGACGAGCAGTACTTC.

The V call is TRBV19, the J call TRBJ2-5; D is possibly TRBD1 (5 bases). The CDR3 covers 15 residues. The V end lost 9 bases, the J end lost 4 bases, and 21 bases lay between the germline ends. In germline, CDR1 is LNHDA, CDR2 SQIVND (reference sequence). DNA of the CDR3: TGTGCCAGCTCGGAGCAGGGTAGGATACTAGAGACCCAGTACTTC. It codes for CASSEQGRILETQYF.

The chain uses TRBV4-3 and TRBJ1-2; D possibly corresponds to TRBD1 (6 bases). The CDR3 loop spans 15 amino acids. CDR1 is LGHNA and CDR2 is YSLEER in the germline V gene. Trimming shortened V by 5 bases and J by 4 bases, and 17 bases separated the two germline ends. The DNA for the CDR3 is TGCGCCAGCAGCAAGGCCCCCCAGGACAGCTATGGCTACACCTTC. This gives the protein CASSKAPQDSYGYTF.

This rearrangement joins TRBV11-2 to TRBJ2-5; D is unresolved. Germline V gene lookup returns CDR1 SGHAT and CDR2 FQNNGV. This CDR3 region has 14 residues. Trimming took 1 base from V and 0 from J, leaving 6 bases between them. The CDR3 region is CASSLVGYQETQYF. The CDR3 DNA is TGTGCCAGCAGCTTAGTGGGCTACCAAGAGACCCAGTACTTC.

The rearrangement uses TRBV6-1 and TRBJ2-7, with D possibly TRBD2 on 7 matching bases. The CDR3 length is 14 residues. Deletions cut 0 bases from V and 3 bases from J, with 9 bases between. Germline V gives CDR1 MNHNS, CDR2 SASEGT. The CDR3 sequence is CASSEAGGVYEQYF. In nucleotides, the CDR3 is TGTGCCAGCAGTGAAGCAGGGGGGGTCTACGAGCAGTACTTC.

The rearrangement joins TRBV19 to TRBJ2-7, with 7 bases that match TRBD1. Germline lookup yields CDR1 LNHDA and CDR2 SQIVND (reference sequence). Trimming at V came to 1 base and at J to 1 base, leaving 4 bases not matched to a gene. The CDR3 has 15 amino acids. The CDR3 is CASSIGPGQSYEQYF. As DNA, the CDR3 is TGTGCCAGTAGTATAGGGCCGGGACAGTCCTACGAGCAGTACTTC.

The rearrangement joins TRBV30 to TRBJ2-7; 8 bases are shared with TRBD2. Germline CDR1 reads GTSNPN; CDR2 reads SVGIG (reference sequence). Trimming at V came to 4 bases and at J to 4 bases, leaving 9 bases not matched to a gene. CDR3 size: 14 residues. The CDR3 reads CAWTGGGPAYEQYF. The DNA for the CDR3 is TGTGCCTGGACCGGGGGGGGACCCGCTTACGAGCAGTACTTC.

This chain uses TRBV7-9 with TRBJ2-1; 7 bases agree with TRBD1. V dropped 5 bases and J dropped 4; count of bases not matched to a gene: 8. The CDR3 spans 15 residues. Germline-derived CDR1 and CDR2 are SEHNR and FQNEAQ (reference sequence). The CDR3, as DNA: TGTGCCAGCAGCGTAGACAGGGCTGGGTACAATGAGCAGTTCTTC. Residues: CASSVDRAGYNEQFF.

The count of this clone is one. The CDR3 nucleotides read TGTGCCAGCAAAGGCGGGCTAGCGGGGGCCTACGAGCAGTACTTC. Translation: CASKGGLAGAYEQYF. The J gene is TRBJ2-7, the V gene TRBV2; 10 bases line up with TRBD2. With 7 bases clipped from V and 2 bases from J, the junction kept 8 bases outside the gene matches. The germline CDR1 and CDR2 sequences are SNHLY and FYNNEI. This CDR3 spans 15 amino acids.

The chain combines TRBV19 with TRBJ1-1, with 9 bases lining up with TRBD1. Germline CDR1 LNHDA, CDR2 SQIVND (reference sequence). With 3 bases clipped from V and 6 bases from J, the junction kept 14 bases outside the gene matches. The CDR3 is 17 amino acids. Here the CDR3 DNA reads TGTGCCAGTAGTATCCTACCGACGGGACAGGGTAACGCTGAAGCTTTCTTT. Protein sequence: CASSILPTGQGNAEAFF.

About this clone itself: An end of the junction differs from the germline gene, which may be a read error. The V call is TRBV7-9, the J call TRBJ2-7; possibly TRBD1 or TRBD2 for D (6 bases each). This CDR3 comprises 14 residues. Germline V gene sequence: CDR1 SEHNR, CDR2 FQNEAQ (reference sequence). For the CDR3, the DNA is TGTGCCAGCAGCCTAGCGCCCAGGGGTTACGAGCAGTACTTC. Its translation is CASSLAPRGYEQYF.

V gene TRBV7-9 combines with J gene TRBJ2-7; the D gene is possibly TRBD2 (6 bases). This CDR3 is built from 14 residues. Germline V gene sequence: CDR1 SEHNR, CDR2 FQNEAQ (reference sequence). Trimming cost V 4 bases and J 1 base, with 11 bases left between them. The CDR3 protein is CASSWGDLSYEQYF. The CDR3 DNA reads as TGTGCCAGCAGCTGGGGGGACTTATCCTACGAGCAGTACTTC.